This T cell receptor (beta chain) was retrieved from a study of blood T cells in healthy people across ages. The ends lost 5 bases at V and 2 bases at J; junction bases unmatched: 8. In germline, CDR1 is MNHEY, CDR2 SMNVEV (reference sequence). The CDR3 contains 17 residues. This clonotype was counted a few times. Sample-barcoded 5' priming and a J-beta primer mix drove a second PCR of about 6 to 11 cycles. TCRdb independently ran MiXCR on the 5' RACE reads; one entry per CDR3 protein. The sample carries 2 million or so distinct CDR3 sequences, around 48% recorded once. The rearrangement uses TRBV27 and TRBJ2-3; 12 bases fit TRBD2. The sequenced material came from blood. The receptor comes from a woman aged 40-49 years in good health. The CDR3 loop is CASSLRLAGAPTDTQYF. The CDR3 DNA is TGTGCCAGCAGTCTTCGACTAGCGGGGGCTCCCACAGATACGCAGTATTTT.